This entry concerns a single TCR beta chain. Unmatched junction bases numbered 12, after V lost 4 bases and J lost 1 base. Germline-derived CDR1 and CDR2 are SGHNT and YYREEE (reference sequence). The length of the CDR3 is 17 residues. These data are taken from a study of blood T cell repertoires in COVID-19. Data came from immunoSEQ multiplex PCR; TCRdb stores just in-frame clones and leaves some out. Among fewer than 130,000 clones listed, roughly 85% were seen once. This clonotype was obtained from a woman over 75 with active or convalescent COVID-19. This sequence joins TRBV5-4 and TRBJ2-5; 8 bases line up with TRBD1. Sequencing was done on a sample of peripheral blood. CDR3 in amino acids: CASSLETSRGPQETQYF. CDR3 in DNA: TGTGCCAGCAGCCTTGAAACTAGCAGGGGGCCCCAAGAGACCCAGTACTTC.